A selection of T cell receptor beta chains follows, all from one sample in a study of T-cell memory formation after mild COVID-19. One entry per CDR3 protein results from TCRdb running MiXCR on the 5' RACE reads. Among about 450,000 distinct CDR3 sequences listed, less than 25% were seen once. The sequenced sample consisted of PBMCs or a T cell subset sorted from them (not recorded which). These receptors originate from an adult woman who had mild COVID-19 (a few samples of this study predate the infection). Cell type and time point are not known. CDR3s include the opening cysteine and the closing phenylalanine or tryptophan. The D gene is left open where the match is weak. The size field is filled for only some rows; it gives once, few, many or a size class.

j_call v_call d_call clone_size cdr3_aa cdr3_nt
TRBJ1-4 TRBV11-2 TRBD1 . CASSSDRGVVDEKLFF TGTGCCAGCAGCTCGGACAGGGGTGTCGTTGATGAAAAACTGTTTTTT
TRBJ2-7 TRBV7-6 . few CASSYSRDWGQSSYEQYF TGTGCCAGCAGTTACTCCCGGGACTGGGGACAGAGCTCCTACGAGCAGTACTTC
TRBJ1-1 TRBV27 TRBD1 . CATSGPGQGRWAFF TGTGCCACATCAGGTCCTGGACAGGGAAGGTGGGCTTTCTTT
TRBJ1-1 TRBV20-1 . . CSASGQANTEAFF TGCAGTGCATCGGGACAAGCGAACACTGAAGCTTTCTTT
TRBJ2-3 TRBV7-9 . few CASSLFGLLAGGSLTDTQYF TGTGCCAGCAGCTTATTCGGGTTACTGGCAGGGGGGTCCCTCACAGATACGCAGTATTTT
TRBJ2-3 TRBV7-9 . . CASSRLVAATDTQYF TGTGCCAGCAGCCGATTGGTAGCGGCCACAGATACGCAGTATTTT
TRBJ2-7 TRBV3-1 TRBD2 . CASSQGWTSGDYEQYF TGTGCCAGCAGCCAAGGATGGACTAGCGGGGACTACGAGCAGTACTTC
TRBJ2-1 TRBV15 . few CATSRARRAPNLKQFF TGTGCCACCAGCAGAGCAAGGAGGGCCCCCAATCTCAAGCAGTTCTTC
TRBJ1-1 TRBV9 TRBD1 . CASSVRDREWSEAFF TGTGCCAGCAGCGTACGGGACAGGGAGTGGAGTGAAGCTTTCTTT
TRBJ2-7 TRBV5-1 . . CASSLAAQGLVEQYF TGCGCCAGCAGCTTGGCGGCACAGGGACTGGTCGAGCAGTACTTC
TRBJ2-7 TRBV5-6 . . CASSWGPNPYEQYF TGTGCCAGCAGCTGGGGACCGAATCCATACGAGCAGTACTTC
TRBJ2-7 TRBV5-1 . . CASSLEDRYYEQYF TGCGCCAGCAGCTTGGAAGACAGATACTACGAGCAGTACTTC
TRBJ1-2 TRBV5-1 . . CASSLDRRDGYTF TGCGCCAGCAGCCTAGACAGGCGCGATGGCTACACCTTC
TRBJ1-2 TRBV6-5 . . CASSQPGFYGYTF TGTGCCAGCAGTCAACCCGGGTTCTATGGCTACACCTTC
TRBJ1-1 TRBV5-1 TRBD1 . CASSLGTGGYMVETEAFF TGCGCCAGCAGCTTAGGGACAGGGGGCTATATGGTAGAGACTGAAGCTTTCTTT
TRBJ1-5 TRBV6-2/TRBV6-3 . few CASTRPGATNQPQHF TGTGCCAGCACCAGGCCCGGGGCGACCAATCAGCCCCAGCATTTT
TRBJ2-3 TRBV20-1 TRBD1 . CSAGTGLADTQYF TGCAGTGCTGGGACAGGGCTTGCAGATACGCAGTATTTT
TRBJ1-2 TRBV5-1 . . CASSSTSLGDYGYTF TGCGCCAGCAGCTCTACCTCGCTGGGGGACTATGGCTACACCTTC
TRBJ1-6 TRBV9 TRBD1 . CASSEGQVNSPLHF TGTGCCAGCAGCGAGGGACAGGTAAATTCACCCCTCCACTTT
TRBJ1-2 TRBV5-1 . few CASSLGESSYGYTF TGCGCCAGCAGCTTGGGGGAGAGTTCCTATGGCTACACCTTC
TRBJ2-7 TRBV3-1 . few CASSQDPAEQYF TGTGCCAGCAGCCAAGATCCGGCGGAACAGTACTTC
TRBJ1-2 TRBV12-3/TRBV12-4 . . CASSTRGNYGYTF TGTGCCAGCAGCACCAGAGGAAACTATGGCTACACCTTC
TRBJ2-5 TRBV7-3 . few CASSLTGLRGETQYF TGTGCCAGCAGCTTAACGGGCCTACGGGGGGAGACCCAGTACTTC
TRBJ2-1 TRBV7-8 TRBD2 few CASSPRLERERAYNEQFF TGTGCCAGCAGCCCCCGTCTTGAGCGGGAGCGAGCCTACAATGAGCAGTTCTTC
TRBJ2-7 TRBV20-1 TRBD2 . CSARDLAGGQAPYEQYF TGCAGTGCTAGAGATCTAGCGGGGGGGCAGGCACCCTACGAGCAGTACTTC